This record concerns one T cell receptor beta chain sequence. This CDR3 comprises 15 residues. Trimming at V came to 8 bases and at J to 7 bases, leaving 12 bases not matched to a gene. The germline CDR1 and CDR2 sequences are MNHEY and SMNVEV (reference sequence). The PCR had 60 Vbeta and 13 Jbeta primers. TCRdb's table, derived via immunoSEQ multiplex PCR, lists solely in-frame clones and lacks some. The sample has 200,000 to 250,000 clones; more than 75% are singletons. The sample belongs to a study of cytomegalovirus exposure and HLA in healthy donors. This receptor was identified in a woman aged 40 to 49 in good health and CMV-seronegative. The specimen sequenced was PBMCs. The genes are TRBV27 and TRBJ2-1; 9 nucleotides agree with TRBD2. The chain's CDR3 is CASGSWASGKNEQFF. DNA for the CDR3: TGTGCCAGCGGCTCTTGGGCTAGCGGGAAAAATGAGCAGTTCTTC.